The entry that follows covers one TCR beta chain sequence. The data originate from a study of shared clonotypes between healthy human individuals. Only in-frame clones appear in the TCRdb table, and some are missing; sequencing was by immunoSEQ multiplex PCR. This sample has 1,500,000 or so clones; around 97% occur once, and the top ten carry approximately 1.2%. From germline, CDR1 is SGHVS and CDR2 FQNEAQ. The length of the CDR3 is 17 residues. The V and J ends lost 4 bases and 6 bases, in that order; junction bases with no gene match: 8. The receptor comes from a man aged 25-45 years in good health. The chain links TRBV7-8 to TRBJ2-2; 13 nucleotides line up with TRBD2. Sequenced: naive CD4+ T cells sorted from blood. The subset denotes: CD45RA+ positively selected. CDR3 in amino acids: CASSSERTSGSSGELFF. The CDR3 nucleotides are TGTGCCAGCAGCTCCGAACGGACTAGCGGGAGCTCCGGGGAGCTGTTTTTT.